A selection of T cell receptor beta chains follows, all from one sample in a study of graft-versus-host responses after intestinal transplantation. Sequencing was performed with immunoSEQ multiplex PCR; in TCRdb, only in-frame clones are kept and a portion is missing. Here the sample spans approximately 74,000 clones, approximately 90% being singletons. The starting material was PBMCs, obtained 98 days after intestinal transplantation. Receptors were obtained from a human patient who received an intestinal transplant, so some T cells may come from the graft donor. Each CDR3 is given with its conserved first and last residue. Fields, in order: D gene, J gene, V gene, clone size, CDR3 DNA, CDR3 protein. A D gene is named only where the DNA matches it firmly. Size is omitted from some rows. Given values are once, few, many or a class for expanded clones.

d_gene: -; j_gene: TRBJ1-2; v_gene: TRBV21-1; abundance: -; CDR3nt: TGTGCCAGCAGCAAAATCGGACAGGGAATGGGCTACACCTTC; CDR3aa: CASSKIGQGMGYTF
d_gene: TRBD1; j_gene: TRBJ2-5; v_gene: TRBV6-1; abundance: -; CDR3nt: TGTGCCAGCAGTCCTGACAGGGCGGAGACCCAGTACTTC; CDR3aa: CASSPDRAETQYF
d_gene: -; j_gene: TRBJ1-1; v_gene: TRBV10-3; abundance: -; CDR3nt: TGTGCCATCAGTGGTCAGGAGACCCCTGAAGCTTTCTTT; CDR3aa: CAISGQETPEAFF
d_gene: -; j_gene: TRBJ2-2; v_gene: TRBV9; abundance: -; CDR3nt: TGTGCCAGCAGCGTAGGAGGAGTCACCGGGGAGCTGTTTTTT; CDR3aa: CASSVGGVTGELFF
d_gene: TRBD2; j_gene: TRBJ2-1; v_gene: TRBV7-3; abundance: -; CDR3nt: TGTGCCAGCAGCTTATGGTCAGGGACTAGCGGGGGCCCCGTCTTCTTC; CDR3aa: CASSLWSGTSGGPVFF
d_gene: TRBD2; j_gene: TRBJ2-7; v_gene: TRBV5-1; abundance: -; CDR3nt: TGCGCCAGCAGCTTGGCCGGGCTAGCGGGTTTATCCTCCTACGAGCAGTACTTC; CDR3aa: CASSLAGLAGLSSYEQYF
d_gene: -; j_gene: TRBJ1-1; v_gene: TRBV7-6; abundance: once; CDR3nt: TGTGCCAGCAGCTTATCCCTCGGATCGGCTGTGAACACTGAAGCTTTCTTT; CDR3aa: CASSLSLGSAVNTEAFF
d_gene: -; j_gene: TRBJ2-3; v_gene: TRBV30; abundance: -; CDR3nt: TGTGCCTGGAGACTGGAGAGCACAGATACGCAGTATTTT; CDR3aa: CAWRLESTDTQYF
d_gene: -; j_gene: TRBJ1-2; v_gene: TRBV25-1; abundance: -; CDR3nt: TGTGCCAGCGGCCCCTCGGATGGCTACACCTTC; CDR3aa: CASGPSDGYTF
d_gene: -; j_gene: TRBJ2-3; v_gene: TRBV19; abundance: -; CDR3nt: TGTGCCAGTAGTATTCGGAGGGGGGCGGGCACAGATACGCAGTATTTT; CDR3aa: CASSIRRGAGTDTQYF
d_gene: -; j_gene: TRBJ2-5; v_gene: TRBV6-5; abundance: -; CDR3nt: TGTGCCAGCAGTTTGTCGGCAGGGGATGGTGAGACCCAGTACTTC; CDR3aa: CASSLSAGDGETQYF